What follows describes a single T cell receptor beta chain. The CDR3 sequence is 14 residues long. Trimming at V came to 4 bases and at J to 4 bases, leaving 6 bases not matched to a gene. Germline assignment: CDR1 MDHEN and CDR2 SYDVKM. Random-hexamer reverse transcription was applied to roughly 0.5 to 1 ug RNA. A single record per CDR3 protein comes from TCRdb applying MiXCR to the immunoSEQ multiplex PCR reads. The sample gives some 130,000 distinct CDR3 sequences, roughly 80% of which show up once; roughly 0.5% is in the top ten. This record belongs to a study of CD8 T cells in Susac syndrome. This clonotype originated in a human donor with multiple sclerosis. The V gene is TRBV28, the J gene TRBJ1-1; TRBD1 matches 7 bases. The sequenced sample consisted of CD8+ T cells from PBMCs. CDR3 loop: CASSSLTGITEAFF. The CDR3 DNA is TGTGCCAGCAGTTCCTTGACAGGGATCACTGAAGCTTTCTTT.